The clone carrying this T cell receptor (beta chain) was picked up a small number of times. The data originate from a study of CD8 T cells in ankylosing spondylitis. MiXCR was run by TCRdb on the 5' RACE reads, yielding one entry per CDR3 protein. The sample contains about 130,000 distinct CDR3 sequences, approximately 14% of which appear only once. Germline CDR1 MGHDK, CDR2 SYGVNS. This CDR3 contains 16 residues. The trim removed 3 bases at V and 5 bases at J, leaving 13 bases unmatched. The clonotype originates from a female donor with ankylosing spondylitis or in good health (not recorded which). The rearrangement uses TRBV25-1 and TRBJ2-7, with 7 bases fitting TRBD2. Sequences were obtained from blood, either unsorted or a sorted T cell fraction (not recorded which). The CDR3 DNA follows: TGTGCCAGCAGTGATTTAGCTGGGCTAGCGGAGAACGAGCAGTACTTC. It yields the protein CASSDLAGLAENEQYF.